This T cell receptor (beta chain) appears in the sequencing data of a study of graft-versus-host responses after intestinal transplantation. General study findings and limits: GvH clonotypes were identified within recipient marrow, with a subset emerging first in ileum or blood.

Only in-frame clones appear in the TCRdb table, and some are missing; sequencing was by immunoSEQ multiplex PCR. The sample holds around 130,000 clones, more than 90% seen once. Germline CDR1 reads GTSNPN; CDR2 reads SVGIG (reference sequence). V lost 2 bases to trimming and J lost 6 bases; unmatched junction nucleotides: 8. This CDR3 comprises 14 residues. About this clone: Antigen specificity is unknown.

The input for sequencing was unstimulated CD4+ T cells sorted from spleen or lymph node cells, taken before intestinal transplant. The V call is TRBV30, the J call TRBJ1-2; 8 bases align to TRBD1. The sequence came from a human donor who received an intestinal transplant. The CDR3 DNA reads as TGTGCCTGGAGTCTTTACAGGGGGAAGAATGGCTACACCTTC. Amino acid sequence: CAWSLYRGKNGYTF.